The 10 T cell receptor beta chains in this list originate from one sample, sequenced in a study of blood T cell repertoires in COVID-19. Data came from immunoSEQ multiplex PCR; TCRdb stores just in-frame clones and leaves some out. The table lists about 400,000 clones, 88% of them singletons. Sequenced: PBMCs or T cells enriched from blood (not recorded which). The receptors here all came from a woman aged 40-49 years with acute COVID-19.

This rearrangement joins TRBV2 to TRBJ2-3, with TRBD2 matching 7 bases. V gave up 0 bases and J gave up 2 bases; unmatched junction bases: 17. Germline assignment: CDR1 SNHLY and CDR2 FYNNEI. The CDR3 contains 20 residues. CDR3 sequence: CASSEALRSPRGDLTDTQYF. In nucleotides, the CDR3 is TGTGCCAGCAGTGAAGCGCTTCGGTCTCCTCGGGGGGACCTCACAGATACGCAGTATTTT.

CDR3 sequence reads: CATIRTVMVDQPQHF. The CDR3, as DNA: TGTGCCACCATACGGACAGTCATGGTTGATCAGCCCCAGCATTTT. The genes are TRBV6-5 and TRBJ1-5; D possibly corresponds to TRBD1 (6 bases). The V gene lost 10 bases and the J gene lost 5 bases, with 21 bases spanning the gap. The CDR3 spans 15 residues. Germline V CDR1 and CDR2: MNHEY, SVGAGI.

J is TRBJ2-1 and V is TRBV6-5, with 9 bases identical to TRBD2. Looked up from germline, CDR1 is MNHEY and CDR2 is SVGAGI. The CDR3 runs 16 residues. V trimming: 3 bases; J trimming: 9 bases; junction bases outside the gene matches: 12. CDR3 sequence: CASSYQRGDDVGEQFF. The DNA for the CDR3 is TGTGCCAGCAGTTATCAGCGGGGGGATGATGTGGGTGAGCAGTTCTTC.

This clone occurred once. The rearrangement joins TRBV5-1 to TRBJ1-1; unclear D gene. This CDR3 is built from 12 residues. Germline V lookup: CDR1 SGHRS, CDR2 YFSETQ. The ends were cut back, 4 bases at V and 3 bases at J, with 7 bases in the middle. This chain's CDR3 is CASSDMDTEAFF. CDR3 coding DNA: TGCGCCAGCAGCGACATGGACACTGAAGCTTTCTTT.

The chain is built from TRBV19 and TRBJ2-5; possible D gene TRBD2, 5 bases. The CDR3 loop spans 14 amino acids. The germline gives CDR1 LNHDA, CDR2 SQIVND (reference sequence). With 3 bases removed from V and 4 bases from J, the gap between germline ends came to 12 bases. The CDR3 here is CASSMHGGLETQYF. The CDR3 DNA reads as TGTGCCAGTAGTATGCACGGAGGATTAGAGACCCAGTACTTC. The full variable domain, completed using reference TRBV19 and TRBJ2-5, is DGGITQSPKYLFRKEGQNVTLSCEQNLNHDAMYWYRQDPGQGLRLIYYSQIVNDFQKGDIAEGYSVSREKKESFPLTVTSAQKNPTAFYLCASSMHGGLETQYFGPGTRLLVL.

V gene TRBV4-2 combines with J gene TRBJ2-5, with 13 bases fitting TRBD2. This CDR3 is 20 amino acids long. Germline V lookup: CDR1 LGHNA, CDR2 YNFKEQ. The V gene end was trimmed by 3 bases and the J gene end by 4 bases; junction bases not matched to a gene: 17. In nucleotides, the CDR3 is TGTGCCAGCAGCCACGGAGGACTAGCGGGGGTTCCTTTGCGTGCAGAGACCCAGTACTTC. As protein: CASSHGGLAGVPLRAETQYF.

CDR3 protein: CASRAGTGVPYEQYF. CDR3 in DNA: TGTGCCAGCAGAGCCGGGACAGGAGTTCCCTACGAGCAGTACTTC. The chain combines TRBV6-1 with TRBJ2-7, with 8 bases identical to TRBD1. The germline gives CDR1 MNHNS, CDR2 SASEGT. This CDR3 is 15 amino acids long. Losses at the gene ends were 6 bases for V and 2 bases for J; bases not matched to a gene: 9.

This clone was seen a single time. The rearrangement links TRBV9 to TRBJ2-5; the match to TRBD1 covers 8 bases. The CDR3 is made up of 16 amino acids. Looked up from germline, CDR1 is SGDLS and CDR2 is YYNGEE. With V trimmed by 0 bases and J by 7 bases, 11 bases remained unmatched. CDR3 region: CASSVATGGQLGTQYF. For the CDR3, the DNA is TGTGCCAGCAGCGTAGCTACAGGGGGACAACTGGGGACCCAGTACTTC.

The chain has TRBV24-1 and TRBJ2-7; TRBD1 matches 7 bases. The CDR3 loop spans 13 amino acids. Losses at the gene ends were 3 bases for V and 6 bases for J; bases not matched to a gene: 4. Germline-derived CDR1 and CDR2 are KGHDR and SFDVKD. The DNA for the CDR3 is TGTGCCACCAGTGATCGACAGGGTCGCGAGCAGTACTTC. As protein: CATSDRQGREQYF.

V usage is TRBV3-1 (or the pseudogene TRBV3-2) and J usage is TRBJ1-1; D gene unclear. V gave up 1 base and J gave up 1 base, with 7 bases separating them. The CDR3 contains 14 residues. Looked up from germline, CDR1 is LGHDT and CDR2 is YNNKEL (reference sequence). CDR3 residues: CASSQGSKNTEAFF. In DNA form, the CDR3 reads TGTGCCAGCAGCCAAGGATCTAAGAACACTGAAGCTTTCTTT.